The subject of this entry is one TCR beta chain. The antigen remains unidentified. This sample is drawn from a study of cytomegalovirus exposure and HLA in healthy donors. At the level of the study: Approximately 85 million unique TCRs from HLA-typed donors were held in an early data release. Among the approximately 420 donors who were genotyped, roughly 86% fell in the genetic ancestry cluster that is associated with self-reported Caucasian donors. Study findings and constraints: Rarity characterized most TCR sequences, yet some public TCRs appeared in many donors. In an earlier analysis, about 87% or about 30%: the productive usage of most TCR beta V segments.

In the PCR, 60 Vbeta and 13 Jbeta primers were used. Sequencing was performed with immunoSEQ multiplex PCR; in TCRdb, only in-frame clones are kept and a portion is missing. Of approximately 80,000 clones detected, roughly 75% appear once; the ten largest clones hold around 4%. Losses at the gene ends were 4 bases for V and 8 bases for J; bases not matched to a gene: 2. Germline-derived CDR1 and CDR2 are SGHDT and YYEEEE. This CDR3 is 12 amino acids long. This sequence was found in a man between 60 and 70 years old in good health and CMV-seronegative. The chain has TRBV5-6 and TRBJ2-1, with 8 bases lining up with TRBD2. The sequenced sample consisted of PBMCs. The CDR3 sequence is CASSPGGDEQFF. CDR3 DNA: TGTGCCAGCAGCCCCGGGGGGGATGAGCAGTTCTTC.